The source of this T cell receptor (beta chain) is a study of post-analysis software for immune sequencing data. The wider study: Progressive-relapsing, secondary progressive and relapsing-remitting multiple sclerosis were among the disease courses included.

Study findings and constraints: Normalized Chao1 diversity was significantly lower in multiple sclerosis patients than in controls. About five TRBV segments were more frequent in patients than controls; TRBV5-6, TRBV5-1 and TRBV20-1 belonged to this group.

Germline values: CDR1 DFQATT, CDR2 SNEGSKA (reference sequence). The CDR3 is made up of 12 amino acids. The authors incorporated unique molecular identifiers into the TCR beta cDNA libraries. TCRdb re-called the PCR reads with MiXCR, one entry per CDR3 protein. The table records approximately 770,000 distinct CDR3 sequences, 40% to 55% of them present only once. Comment on this clonotype: Its antigen is not identified.

The sequenced material came from blood. The chain has TRBV20-1 and TRBJ2-5; possibly TRBD1 for D (6 bases). The TCR was taken from a girl aged 5 to 17 with multiple sclerosis. This CDR3 is CMTDRFVETQYF. CDR3 nucleotides: TGCATGACTGACAGGTTTGTCGAGACCCAGTACTTC.